Listed below are T cell receptor beta chains from one sample, sequenced in a study of cytomegalovirus exposure and HLA in healthy donors. Sequencing used immunoSEQ multiplex PCR; TCRdb keeps in-frame clones, though not all of them. The sample consists of some 90,000 clones, about 96% of them appearing once. The sequenced sample consisted of PBMCs. All receptors derive from a man younger than 30 in good health and CMV-seronegative. Both conserved end residues are trimmed from each CDR3. The order of the fields is J gene, D gene, V gene, CDR3 protein. A D gene is named only where the DNA matches it firmly.

j_call: TRBJ2-5
d_call: TRBD2
v_call: TRBV11-2
cdr3_aa: ASRLKGGIEETQY

j_call: TRBJ2-1
d_call: .
v_call: TRBV4-1
cdr3_aa: ASSQSEDSSYNEQF

j_call: TRBJ2-2
d_call: .
v_call: TRBV7-8
cdr3_aa: ASSLAGGTGELF

j_call: TRBJ1-5
d_call: .
v_call: TRBV5-8
cdr3_aa: ASSLRGGPNQPQH

j_call: TRBJ1-1
d_call: TRBD1
v_call: TRBV5-1
cdr3_aa: ASSFDGQGGEAF

j_call: TRBJ2-6
d_call: TRBD1
v_call: TRBV5-1
cdr3_aa: ASSLGQGSGANVLT

j_call: TRBJ2-3
d_call: TRBD2
v_call: TRBV7-9
cdr3_aa: ASSLMAGGPTDTQY

j_call: TRBJ1-1
d_call: .
v_call: TRBV5-4
cdr3_aa: ASSFGGDTEAF

j_call: TRBJ1-1
d_call: .
v_call: TRBV5-4
cdr3_aa: ASSLGQDTEAF

j_call: TRBJ1-1
d_call: .
v_call: TRBV9
cdr3_aa: ASTNKVRVRVNTEAF

j_call: TRBJ1-2
d_call: TRBD1
v_call: TRBV7-2
cdr3_aa: ASSLVGTVYGYT

j_call: TRBJ2-1
d_call: .
v_call: TRBV30
cdr3_aa: AWGSTGERNEQF

j_call: TRBJ2-1
d_call: TRBD1
v_call: TRBV6-6
cdr3_aa: ASSYSGQGINEQF

j_call: TRBJ1-2
d_call: TRBD1
v_call: TRBV7-2
cdr3_aa: ASSTRTGGFYGYT

j_call: TRBJ2-1
d_call: TRBD2
v_call: TRBV13
cdr3_aa: ASSFGTSGRSEQF

j_call: TRBJ2-1
d_call: TRBD2
v_call: TRBV7-2
cdr3_aa: ASSRSGTSYNEQF

j_call: TRBJ2-1
d_call: .
v_call: TRBV11-3
cdr3_aa: ASSLSAVGSYNEQF

j_call: TRBJ2-2
d_call: .
v_call: TRBV4-2
cdr3_aa: ASSYVLAGGAGELF

j_call: TRBJ2-7
d_call: TRBD2
v_call: TRBV9
cdr3_aa: ASGRGETEQY

j_call: TRBJ1-3
d_call: .
v_call: TRBV30
cdr3_aa: AWKEGPWTGNTIY

j_call: TRBJ2-1
d_call: TRBD2
v_call: TRBV4-3
cdr3_aa: ASSQGLAGGKQF

j_call: TRBJ2-3
d_call: TRBD1
v_call: TRBV10-3
cdr3_aa: AISEPLGQGTDTQY